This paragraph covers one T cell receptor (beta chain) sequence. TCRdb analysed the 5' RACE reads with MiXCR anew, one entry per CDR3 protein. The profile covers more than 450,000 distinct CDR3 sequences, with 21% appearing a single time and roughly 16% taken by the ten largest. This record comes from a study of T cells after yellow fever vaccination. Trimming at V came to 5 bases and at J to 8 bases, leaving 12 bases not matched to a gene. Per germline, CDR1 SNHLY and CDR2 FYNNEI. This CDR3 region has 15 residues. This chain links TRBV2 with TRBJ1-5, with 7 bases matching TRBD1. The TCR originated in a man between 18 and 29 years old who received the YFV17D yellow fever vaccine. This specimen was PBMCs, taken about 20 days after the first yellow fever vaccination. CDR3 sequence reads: CASSPQGQAAEPQHF. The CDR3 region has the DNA TGTGCCAGCAGTCCACAAGGACAGGCCGCCGAGCCCCAGCATTTT.